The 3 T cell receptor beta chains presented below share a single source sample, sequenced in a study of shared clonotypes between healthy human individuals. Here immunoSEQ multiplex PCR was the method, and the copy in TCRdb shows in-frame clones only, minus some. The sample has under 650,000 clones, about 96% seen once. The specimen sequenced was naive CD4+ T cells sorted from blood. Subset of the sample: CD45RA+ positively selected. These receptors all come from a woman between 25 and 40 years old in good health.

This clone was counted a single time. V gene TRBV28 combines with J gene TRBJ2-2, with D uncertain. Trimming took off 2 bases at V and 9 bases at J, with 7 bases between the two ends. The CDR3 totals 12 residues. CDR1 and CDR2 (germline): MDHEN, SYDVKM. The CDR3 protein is CASSLRRRELFF. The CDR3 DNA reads TGTGCCAGCAGTTTACGGCGCCGGGAGCTGTTTTTT.

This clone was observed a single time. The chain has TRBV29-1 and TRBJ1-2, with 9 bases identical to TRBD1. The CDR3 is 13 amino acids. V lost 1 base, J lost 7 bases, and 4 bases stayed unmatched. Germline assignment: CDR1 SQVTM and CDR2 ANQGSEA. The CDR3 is CSVEGPGQGGYTF. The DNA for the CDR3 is TGCAGCGTTGAAGGCCCGGGACAGGGTGGCTACACCTTC.

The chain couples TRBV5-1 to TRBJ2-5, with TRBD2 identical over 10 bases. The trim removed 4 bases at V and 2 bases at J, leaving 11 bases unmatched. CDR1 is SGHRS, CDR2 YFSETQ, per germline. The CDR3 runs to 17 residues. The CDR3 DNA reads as TGCGCCAGCAGCCCCTCACTAGCGGGATACTTTCAAGAGACCCAGTACTTC. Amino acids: CASSPSLAGYFQETQYF.